This T cell receptor beta chain was documented in a study of T cell repertoires in cytomegalovirus infection. At the level of the study: CMV epitopes, recently identified HLA-C-restricted and well-studied HLA-B-restricted, were used. Public TCR beta signatures marked donors with CMV infection and the matching HLA. General observations from the study: Across the ex vivo response, the dominant clonotypes were HLA-C-restricted CMV-specific TCR beta clonotypes. Cumulative frequency of public TCR beta families picked out carriers of CMV plus the relevant HLA.

One entry per CDR3 protein results from TCRdb running MiXCR on the reads. The repertoire includes some 150,000 distinct CDR3 sequences, over 25% of them detected once, and about 50% sits in the top ten. The CDR3 extends over 14 amino acids. Germline lookup yields CDR1 MGHRA and CDR2 YSYEKL. V was pared by 0 bases and J by 6 bases, with 4 bases of the junction left unmatched. With respect to this clonotype: Antigen specificity is unknown.

The V gene is TRBV4-1, the J gene TRBJ1-2, with TRBD1 matching 7 bases. The sequence was obtained from a human donor in good health (CMV status not recorded). Some clones in this sample may be carry-over from other donors' samples. The material was CD8+ T cells from cultured PBMCs, obtained from culture after CMV antigen stimulation. CDR3 DNA: TGCGCCAGCAGCCAAGATCGAGGGGGCGATGGCTACACCTTC. Its translation: CASSQDRGGDGYTF.